The text below deals with one T cell receptor (beta chain). These data belong to a study of blood T cell repertoires in COVID-19. For the study at large: Specimens from acute and convalescent COVID-19 originated in the United States, Italy and Spain. PBMCs, B-cell-depleted T cells, or T cells were the source of the cDNA or gDNA that made up the material.

Methods used by the authors: Amplification of reference gene primers was used by the study to estimate nucleated cell counts. Only in-frame clones appear in the TCRdb table, and some are missing; sequencing was by immunoSEQ multiplex PCR. That table is the source of V, J and clone size, and D and trimming were worked out from the DNA. The data contain 37,000 or so clones, nearly 90% of them singletons. The germline gives CDR1 SGHVS, CDR2 FQNEAQ. This CDR3 is built from 15 residues. J gave up 0 bases and V 5 bases, and 4 bases lay outside the gene matches. This rearrangement joins TRBV7-8 to TRBJ2-3, with 8 bases that match TRBD1. The clonotype comes from a man in his fifties or sixties with active COVID-19. The sample taken for sequencing was peripheral blood. The CDR3 reads CASSPWTGSTDTQYF. The CDR3 nucleotides are TGTGCCAGCAGCCCCTGGACAGGGAGCACAGATACGCAGTATTTT.